This entry features one TCR beta chain sequence. TCRdb reanalysed the 5' RACE reads using MiXCR and keeps one entry per CDR3 protein. The top ten hold roughly 3.7% of the sample, which has some 40,000 distinct CDR3 sequences, about 29% seen once. CDR3 length: 19 amino acids. The V gene lost 0 bases and the J gene lost 1 base, with 19 bases spanning the gap. CDR1 and CDR2 (germline): DFQATT, SNEGSKA (reference sequence). Specimen: memory CD4+ T cells sorted from a lymph node. Subset noted: memory CD4+ T cells, CD4+CD45RO+CD25-. The V call is TRBV20-1, the J call TRBJ2-6, with D perhaps being TRBD1 or TRBD2 (5 bases each). The source of this sequence is a female donor with breast cancer. CDR3 sequence reads: CSAREGPTMRNSGANVLTF. The CDR3 DNA sequence: TGCAGTGCTAGAGAGGGACCGACAATGAGAAATTCTGGGGCCAACGTCCTGACTTTC.